The rows below give T cell receptor beta chains drawn from one sample of a study of T cell responses to AZD1222 COVID-19 vaccine. Using immunoSEQ multiplex PCR, the repertoire was profiled, and TCRdb retains in-frame clones only, with some absent. The sample lists about 150,000 clones; around 87% were seen once. The sample in question was peripheral blood, obtained 28 days after the second AZD1222 dose. These receptor sequences come from an adult who received the AZD1222 COVID-19 vaccine. Both conserved end residues are part of each CDR3. Expanded clones are given a class, and other clones once, few, many or no size at all.

j_call,cdr3_length,v_call,clone_size,cdr3_aa
TRBJ2-1,15,TRBV7-8,NA,CASSLAGLGANEQFF
TRBJ2-1,16,TRBV7-3,NA,CASSLYGPSSYNEQFF
TRBJ1-2,13,TRBV29-1,NA,CSARQGWDYGYTF
TRBJ2-1,15,TRBV5-5,NA,CASSPTSGIYNEQFF
TRBJ2-5,13,TRBV5-6,NA,CASSPTGKETQYF
TRBJ2-7,15,TRBV16,many,CASSQSTSGGYEQYF
TRBJ2-5,13,TRBV3-1/TRBV3-2,NA,CASSPQLYGTQYF
TRBJ2-7,17,TRBV27,NA,CASSFLGTSGGTYEQYF
TRBJ2-3,15,TRBV6-4,NA,CASSGSGIGTDTQYF
TRBJ2-7,12,TRBV29-1,NA,CSVGGDGYEQYF
TRBJ1-2,15,TRBV5-1,NA,CASSLDFRSYYGYTF
TRBJ2-5,12,TRBV28,NA,CATHSGPRPQYF
TRBJ1-6,15,TRBV6-5,NA,CASSYSASGEYPLHF
TRBJ2-7,16,TRBV3-1/TRBV3-2,NA,CASSTRTSGSPYEQYF
TRBJ2-3,12,TRBV24-1,NA,CATSGGTDTQYF
TRBJ1-2,14,TRBV7-9,NA,CASSLDGTVYGYTF
TRBJ2-3,12,TRBV18,NA,CASSLEPDTQYF
TRBJ2-1,14,TRBV5-6,once,CASSGTLRSNEQFF
TRBJ2-7,15,TRBV11-2,NA,CASSPTSGSSYEQYF
TRBJ2-7,16,TRBV24-1,NA,CATSSPGLAGGYEQYF